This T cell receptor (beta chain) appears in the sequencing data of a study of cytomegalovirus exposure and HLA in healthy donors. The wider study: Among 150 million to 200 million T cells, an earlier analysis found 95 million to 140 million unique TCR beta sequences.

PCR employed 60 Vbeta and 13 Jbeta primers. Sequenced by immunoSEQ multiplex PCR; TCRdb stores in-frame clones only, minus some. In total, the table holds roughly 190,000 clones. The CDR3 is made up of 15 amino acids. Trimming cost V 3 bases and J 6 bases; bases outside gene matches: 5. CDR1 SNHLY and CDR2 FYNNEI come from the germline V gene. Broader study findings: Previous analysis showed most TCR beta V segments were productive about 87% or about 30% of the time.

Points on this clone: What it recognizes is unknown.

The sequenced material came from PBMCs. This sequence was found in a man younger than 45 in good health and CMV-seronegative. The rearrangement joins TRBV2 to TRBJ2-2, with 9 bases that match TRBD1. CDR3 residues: CASSEGQGFAGELFF. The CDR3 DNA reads TGTGCCAGCAGTGAGGGACAGGGCTTTGCCGGGGAGCTGTTTTTT.